These T cell receptor beta chains were read from a single sample in a study of cytomegalovirus exposure and HLA in healthy donors. Libraries were prepared by immunoSEQ multiplex PCR; TCRdb keeps only in-frame clonotypes and omits some of them. The table lists tens of thousands of clones, around three quarters of them singletons. The sample taken for sequencing was PBMCs. These receptors originate from a man aged 50-59 years in good health and CMV-seronegative. Both conserved end residues are part of each CDR3. The D gene is left open where the match is weak. Not all rows give a size; the values are once, few, many and, for expanded clones, a class.

D	J	size	V	DNA	CDR3
NA	TRBJ2-2	few	TRBV28	TGTGCCAGCAGTCCTCCGTTCGTTGAGTCCGGGGAGCTGTTTTTT	CASSPPFVESGELFF
TRBD1	TRBJ1-2	once	TRBV2	TGTGCCAGCAGTGGGACAGGGTTCTTTAACTATGGCTACACCTTC	CASSGTGFFNYGYTF
TRBD2	TRBJ2-3	NA	TRBV2	TGTGCCAGCAAGGGGACTAGCGGGCTCCGCACAGATACGCAGTATTTT	CASKGTSGLRTDTQYF
TRBD1	TRBJ1-1	NA	TRBV5-1	TGCGCCAGCAGCTTGCCCGGGACAGCCAAAAACACTGAAGCTTTCTTT	CASSLPGTAKNTEAFF
TRBD1	TRBJ1-1	NA	TRBV7-9	TGTGCCAGCAGCTTGGGACAGGGTCACACTGAAGCTTTCTTT	CASSLGQGHTEAFF
NA	TRBJ2-2	NA	TRBV6-1	TGTGCCAGCAGTGCCCGAGGAAACTTCCCGAACACCGGGGAGCTGTTTTTT	CASSARGNFPNTGELFF
NA	TRBJ2-5	few	TRBV27	TGTGCCAGCAGTTTTATAGGGGAACAAGAGACCCAGTACTTC	CASSFIGEQETQYF
TRBD1	TRBJ1-1	few	TRBV10-3	TGTGCCATCAGTGATCCGGGACAGCCGAACACTGAAGCTTTCTTT	CAISDPGQPNTEAFF
NA	TRBJ2-6	NA	TRBV6-4	TGTGCCAGCAGTGACTCTGTACAGTCTGGGGCCAACGTCCTGACTTTC	CASSDSVQSGANVLTF
NA	TRBJ2-5	NA	TRBV27	TGTGCCAGCAGTTTCACTGTTGGACAGCCGCTAAAGACCCAGTACTTC	CASSFTVGQPLKTQYF
NA	TRBJ1-2	once	TRBV19	TGTGCCAGTAGTAGAGATCCCCTCCCCAACTATGGCTACACCTTC	CASSRDPLPNYGYTF
NA	TRBJ1-1	NA	TRBV7-2	TGTGCCAGCAGCTTGGTCAACGGGGGTGAAGCTTTCTTT	CASSLVNGGEAFF
NA	TRBJ2-7	NA	TRBV28	TGTGCCAGCAAGAGAGCAGGGGTAACCTACGAGCAGTACTTC	CASKRAGVTYEQYF
NA	TRBJ1-3	NA	TRBV4-1	TGCGCCAGCAGCCAAGAGGGGTTCGTAGGGGACACCATATATTTT	CASSQEGFVGDTIYF
NA	TRBJ1-1	NA	TRBV6-5	TGTGCCAGCAGTTACTCGGCCTTGAACACTGAAGCTTTCTTT	CASSYSALNTEAFF
TRBD1	TRBJ1-2	once	TRBV7-6	TGTGCCAGCAGCGCAGGACAGGGCGTGTATGGCTACACCTTC	CASSAGQGVYGYTF
NA	TRBJ2-7	NA	TRBV27	TGTGCCAGCAGTCTAATCGGTAGGGAGGGGGTTTACGAGCAGTACTTC	CASSLIGREGVYEQYF
TRBD1	TRBJ1-6	NA	TRBV11-2	TGTGCCAGCAGCTTAGGGGACAGGGGTAATTCACCCCTCCACTTT	CASSLGDRGNSPLHF
NA	TRBJ1-2	NA	TRBV27	TGTGCCAGCAGTCCACCAGGTCTACTGTCATACACCTTC	CASSPPGLLSYTF
NA	TRBJ1-1	once	TRBV9	TGTGCCAGCAGCGTCATGGGGGCAGGAGCTTTCTTT	CASSVMGAGAFF
NA	TRBJ1-2	NA	TRBV5-1	TGCGCCAGCAGCCCGACTGCCAACTATGGCTACACCTTC	CASSPTANYGYTF
TRBD1	TRBJ1-4	NA	TRBV29-1	TGCAGCGCACGGACAGGGCAGATTGAAAAACTGTTTTTT	CSARTGQIEKLFF
NA	TRBJ2-1	NA	TRBV9	TGTGCCAGCAGCGTAGTAGGGGGTGAGCAGTTCTTC	CASSVVGGEQFF
TRBD2	TRBJ2-3	NA	TRBV7-2	TGTGCCAGCAGCGGGAGGGCCATAGATACGCAGTATTTT	CASSGRAIDTQYF
NA	TRBJ1-2	NA	TRBV28	TGTGCCAGCAGGAGTACAGGTACACCTAACTATGGCTACACCTTC	CASRSTGTPNYGYTF
TRBD2	TRBJ2-1	NA	TRBV28	TGTGCCAGCAGGACGACTAGCGGGAGGGCATACAATGAGCAGTTCTTC	CASRTTSGRAYNEQFF
TRBD1	TRBJ1-4	NA	TRBV6-4	TGTGCCAGCGGAGCGAACCAGGGGGCTGGTGAAAAACTGTTTTTT	CASGANQGAGEKLFF
NA	TRBJ2-7	NA	TRBV20-1	TGCAGTGCTACCAGGGGCGGGGAGCAGTACTTC	CSATRGGEQYF
TRBD2	TRBJ2-2	NA	TRBV13	TGTGCCAGCAGCTCGATACTAGCGGATAACACCGGGGAGCTGTTTTTT	CASSSILADNTGELFF
TRBD1	TRBJ1-1	NA	TRBV7-9	TGTGCCAGCAGCCCGATGACAGGGGAAGCTTTCTTT	CASSPMTGEAFF
TRBD2	TRBJ2-7	medium-sized	TRBV5-6	TGTGCCAGCAGCTGGTCTAGCGGCGAGCAGTACTTC	CASSWSSGEQYF
TRBD2	TRBJ2-3	NA	TRBV30	TGTGCCTGGAGTGACCCCCCTAGCGGGGCGCAGTATTTT	CAWSDPPSGAQYF
TRBD1	TRBJ2-2	NA	TRBV7-9	TGTGCCAGCAGCCTGGGACAGGGGTACACCGGGGAGCTGTTTTTT	CASSLGQGYTGELFF
TRBD1	TRBJ2-7	NA	TRBV6-5	TGTGCCAGCAGTCTGGGACAGTACCTTTCCTACGAGCAGTACTTC	CASSLGQYLSYEQYF
TRBD1	TRBJ1-4	few	TRBV7-9	TGTGCCAGCAGCTTACTAGGACAGGGGGTCCGCGAAAAACTGTTTTTT	CASSLLGQGVREKLFF
NA	TRBJ2-3	NA	TRBV7-9	TGTGCCAGCAGCTGGGGACAAACTAGCACAGATACGCAGTATTTT	CASSWGQTSTDTQYF
TRBD1	TRBJ1-2	NA	TRBV6-4	TGTGCCAGCATCCGACGGGACAGATTTTTGGGCTACACCTTC	CASIRRDRFLGYTF
TRBD1	TRBJ1-1	NA	TRBV27	TGTGCCAGCAGTCCTCCCTCGACAGGGGTTATTACTGAAGCTTTCTTT	CASSPPSTGVITEAFF
NA	TRBJ1-5	NA	TRBV7-2	TGTGCCAGCAGCCAGAGACAGGCGGGTAGCAATCAGCCCCAGCATTTT	CASSQRQAGSNQPQHF
NA	TRBJ1-4	NA	TRBV2	TGTGCCAGCAGGGCCACCCTAACTAATGAAAAACTGTTTTTT	CASRATLTNEKLFF
NA	TRBJ1-6	NA	TRBV27	TGTGCCAGCACCCTAAGGGGTTCCAGGGCCTATAATTCACCCCTCCACTTT	CASTLRGSRAYNSPLHF
NA	TRBJ1-2	NA	TRBV6-1	TGTGCCAGCAGCCCCATCTATGGCTACACCTTC	CASSPIYGYTF
TRBD2	TRBJ2-3	NA	TRBV27	TGTGCCAGCAGTTCACTAGCGGGAGGGTCTTGGGGCACAGATACGCAGTATTTT	CASSSLAGGSWGTDTQYF
NA	TRBJ1-3	NA	TRBV6-5	TGTGCCAGCAGTTACGGACTTCGGAGCTCTGGAAACACCATATATTTT	CASSYGLRSSGNTIYF
TRBD2	TRBJ2-3	NA	TRBV6-5	TGTGCCAGCAGGACGCCCGGGGGGGCGCAGTATTTT	CASRTPGGAQYF
TRBD2	TRBJ2-2	once	TRBV11-3	TGTGCCAGCAGCCCGACGGGAGGGCGACTGTTTTTT	CASSPTGGRLFF
NA	TRBJ1-1	NA	TRBV7-3	TGTGCCAGCAGCTCCGGGCTGCGGGGAAACACTGAAGCTTTCTTT	CASSSGLRGNTEAFF
NA	TRBJ1-1	NA	TRBV9	TGTGCCAGCAGCGTTACGACAGGTCAAGCTTTCTTT	CASSVTTGQAFF
NA	TRBJ1-1	few	TRBV10-1	TGCGCCAGCAGTGACGGCAGCTGGGCAGAAGCTTTCTTT	CASSDGSWAEAFF
NA	TRBJ2-7	NA	TRBV4-1	TGCGCCAGCAAATGGGGGGAATACGAGCAGTACTTC	CASKWGEYEQYF
NA	TRBJ1-5	NA	TRBV29-1	TGCAGCGTGAAACAGGGTTTTGGTCAGCCCCAGCATTTT	CSVKQGFGQPQHF
TRBD1	TRBJ2-7	NA	TRBV29-1	TGCAGCGGAGTCCGACAGGGCCACGAGCAGTACTTC	CSGVRQGHEQYF
NA	TRBJ1-1	NA	TRBV18	TGTGCCAGCTCCCCGGGACAAAACACTGAAGCTTTCTTT	CASSPGQNTEAFF
NA	TRBJ1-3	NA	TRBV7-9	TGTGCCAGCAGCTTATCACAGTTCGCTGGAAACACCATATATTTT	CASSLSQFAGNTIYF
TRBD1	TRBJ1-2	NA	TRBV19	TGTGCCAGTAGTATACCAACAGGGGACAGAGGCTACACCTTC	CASSIPTGDRGYTF
NA	TRBJ1-4	NA	TRBV10-3	TGTGCCACCAGTGAATTCGGGACAGAAAAACTGTTTTTT	CATSEFGTEKLFF
NA	TRBJ2-1	NA	TRBV7-6	TGTGCCAGCAGCCCAGGGCCGACTGAGCAGTTCTTC	CASSPGPTEQFF